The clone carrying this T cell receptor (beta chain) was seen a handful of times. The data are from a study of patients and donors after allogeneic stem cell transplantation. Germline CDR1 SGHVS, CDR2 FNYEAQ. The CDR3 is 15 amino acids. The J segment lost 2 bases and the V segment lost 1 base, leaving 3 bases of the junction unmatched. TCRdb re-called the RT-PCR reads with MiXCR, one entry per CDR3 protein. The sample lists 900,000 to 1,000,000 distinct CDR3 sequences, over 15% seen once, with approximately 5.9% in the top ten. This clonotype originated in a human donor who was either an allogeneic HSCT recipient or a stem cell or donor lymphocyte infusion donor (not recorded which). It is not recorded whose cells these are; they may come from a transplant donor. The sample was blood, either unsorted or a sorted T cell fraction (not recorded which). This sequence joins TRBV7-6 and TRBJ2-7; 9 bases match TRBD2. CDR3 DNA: TGTGCCAGCAGCTTAGGCGGGAGGGAAACCTACGAGCAGTACTTC. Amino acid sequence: CASSLGGRETYEQYF.